This entry describes one TCR beta chain. Its antigen is unidentified. This entry comes from a study of cytomegalovirus exposure and HLA in healthy donors. In the study overall: There were nearly 120 million unique TCR beta sequences, drawn from 150 million to 200 million T cells, in an earlier analysis. Whole-study results and caveats: The classifier reportedly diagnosed cytomegalovirus status with high specificity and sensitivity.

A multiplex PCR was run with 60 Vbeta primers and 13 Jbeta primers. The method was immunoSEQ multiplex PCR; TCRdb's version includes in-frame clones alone and lacks a portion of them. The sample lists tens of thousands of clones, more than 50% seen once, with more than 3.5% in the top ten. The source of this sequence is a male donor in good health and CMV-seropositive. The material sequenced was PBMCs.

CDR3 bases: TGTGCCCTAGCGGGGGGGCTCGAGACCCAGTACTTC. Translation gives CALAGGLETQYF. The chain employs TRBV30 and TRBJ2-5; TRBD2 aligns across 12 bases. The germline CDR1 and CDR2 sequences are GTSNPN and SVGIG (reference sequence). The junction had 3 bases not matched to a gene; V was cut back by 8 bases and J by 5 bases. The CDR3 runs 12 residues.